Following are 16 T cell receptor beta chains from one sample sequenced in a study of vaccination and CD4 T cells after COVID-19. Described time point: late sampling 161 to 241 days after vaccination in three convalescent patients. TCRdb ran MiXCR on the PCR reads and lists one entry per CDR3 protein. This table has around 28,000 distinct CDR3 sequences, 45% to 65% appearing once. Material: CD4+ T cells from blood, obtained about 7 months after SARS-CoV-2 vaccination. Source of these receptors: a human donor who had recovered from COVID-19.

The chain's CDR3 is CASSSLYVAVQETQYF. In DNA form, the CDR3 reads TGTGCCAGCAGCTCTTTATATGTGGCAGTCCAAGAGACCCAGTACTTC. V is TRBV5-6 and J is TRBJ2-5; D not certain. The CDR3 extends over 16 amino acids. Germline V gene sequence: CDR1 SGHDT, CDR2 YYEEEE. V was pared by 3 bases and J by 1 base, with 16 bases between.

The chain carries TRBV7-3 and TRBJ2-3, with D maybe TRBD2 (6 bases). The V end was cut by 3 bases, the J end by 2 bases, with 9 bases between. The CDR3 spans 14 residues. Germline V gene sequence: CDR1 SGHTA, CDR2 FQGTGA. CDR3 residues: CASSFSGVTDTQYF. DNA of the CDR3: TGTGCCAGCAGCTTCTCGGGGGTCACAGATACGCAGTATTTT.

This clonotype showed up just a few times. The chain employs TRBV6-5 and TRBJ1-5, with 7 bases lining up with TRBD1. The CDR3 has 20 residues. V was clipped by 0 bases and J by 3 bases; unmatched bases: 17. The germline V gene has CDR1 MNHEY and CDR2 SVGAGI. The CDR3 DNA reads TGTGCCAGCAGTTACTCGACCCGGGACAGAACCCTAGTACTCAATCAGCCCCAGCATTTT. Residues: CASSYSTRDRTLVLNQPQHF.

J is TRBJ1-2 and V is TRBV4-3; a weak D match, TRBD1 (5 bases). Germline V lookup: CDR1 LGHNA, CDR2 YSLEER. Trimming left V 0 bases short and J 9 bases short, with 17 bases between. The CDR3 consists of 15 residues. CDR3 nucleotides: TGCGCCAGCAGCCAAGAGGGCTCAGGGAAGGTTAGCTACACCTTC. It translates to CASSQEGSGKVSYTF.

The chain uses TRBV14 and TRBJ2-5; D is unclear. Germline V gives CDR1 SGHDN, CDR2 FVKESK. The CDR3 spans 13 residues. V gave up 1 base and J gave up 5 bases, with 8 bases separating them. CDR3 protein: CASSQVMAETQYF. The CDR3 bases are TGTGCCAGCAGCCAAGTAATGGCGGAGACCCAGTACTTC.

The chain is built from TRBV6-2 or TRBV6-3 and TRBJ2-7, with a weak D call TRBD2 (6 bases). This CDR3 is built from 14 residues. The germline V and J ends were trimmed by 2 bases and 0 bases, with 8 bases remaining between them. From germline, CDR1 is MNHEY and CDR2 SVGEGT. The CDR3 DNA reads TGTGCCAGCAGTTACGGGACTGACTCCTACGAGCAGTACTTC. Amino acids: CASSYGTDSYEQYF.

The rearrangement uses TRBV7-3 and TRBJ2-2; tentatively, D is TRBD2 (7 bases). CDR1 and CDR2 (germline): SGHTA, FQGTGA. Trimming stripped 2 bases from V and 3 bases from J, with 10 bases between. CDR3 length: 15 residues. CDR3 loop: CASSLRGGDTGELFF. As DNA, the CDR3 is TGTGCCAGCAGCTTACGCGGGGGCGACACCGGGGAGCTGTTTTTT.

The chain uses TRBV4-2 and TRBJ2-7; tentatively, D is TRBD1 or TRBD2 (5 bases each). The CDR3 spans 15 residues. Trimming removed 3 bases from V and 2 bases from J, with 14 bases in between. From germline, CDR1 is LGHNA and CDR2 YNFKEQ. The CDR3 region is CASSHIRDLTYEQYF. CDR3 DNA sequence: TGTGCCAGCAGCCATATCCGGGACCTCACCTACGAGCAGTACTTC.

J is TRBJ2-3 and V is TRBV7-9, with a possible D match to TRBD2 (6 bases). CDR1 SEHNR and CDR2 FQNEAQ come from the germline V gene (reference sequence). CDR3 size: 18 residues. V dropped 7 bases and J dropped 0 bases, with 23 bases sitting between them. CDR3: CASTQPDYSSSSTDTQYF. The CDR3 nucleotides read TGTGCCAGCACCCAACCGGACTACAGCTCATCTAGCACAGATACGCAGTATTTT.

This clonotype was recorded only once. CDR3 bases: TGTGCCAGCACCAGAGGGACCGAAAGTTCTGGGGAGCTGTTTTTT. This gives the protein CASTRGTESSGELFF. J is TRBJ2-2 and V is TRBV6-2 or TRBV6-3; either TRBD1 or TRBD2 may supply D (5 bases each). Germline loops: CDR1 MNHEY, CDR2 SVGEGT. V was pared by 7 bases and J by 8 bases, with 20 bases between. There are 15 residues in the CDR3.

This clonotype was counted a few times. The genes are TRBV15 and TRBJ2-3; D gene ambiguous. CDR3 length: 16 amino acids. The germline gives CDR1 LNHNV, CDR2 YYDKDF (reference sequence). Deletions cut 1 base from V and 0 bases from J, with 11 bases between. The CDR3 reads CATSRGSGSSTDTQYF. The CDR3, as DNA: TGTGCCACCAGCAGAGGGAGTGGATCTAGCACAGATACGCAGTATTTT.

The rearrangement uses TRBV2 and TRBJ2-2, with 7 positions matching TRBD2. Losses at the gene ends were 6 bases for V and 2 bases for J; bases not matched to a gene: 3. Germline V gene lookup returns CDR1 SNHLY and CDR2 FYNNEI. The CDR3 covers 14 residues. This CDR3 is CASRASGNTGELFF. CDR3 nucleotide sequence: TGTGCCAGCAGGGCTAGCGGTAACACCGGGGAGCTGTTTTTT.

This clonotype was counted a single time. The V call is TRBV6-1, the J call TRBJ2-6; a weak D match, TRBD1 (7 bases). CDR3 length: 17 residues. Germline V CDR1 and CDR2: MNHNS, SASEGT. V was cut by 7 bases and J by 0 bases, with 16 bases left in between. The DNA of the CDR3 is TGTGCCAGCAAGGGGGGTTCAGGGGGCTCTGGGGCCAACGTCCTGACTTTC. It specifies CASKGGSGGSGANVLTF.

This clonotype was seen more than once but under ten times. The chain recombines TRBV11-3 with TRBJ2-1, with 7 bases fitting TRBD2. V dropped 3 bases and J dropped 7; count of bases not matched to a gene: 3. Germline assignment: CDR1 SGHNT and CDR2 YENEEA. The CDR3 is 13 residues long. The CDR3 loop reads CASSFPGGNEQFF. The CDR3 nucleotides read TGTGCCAGCAGCTTCCCCGGGGGGAATGAGCAGTTCTTC.

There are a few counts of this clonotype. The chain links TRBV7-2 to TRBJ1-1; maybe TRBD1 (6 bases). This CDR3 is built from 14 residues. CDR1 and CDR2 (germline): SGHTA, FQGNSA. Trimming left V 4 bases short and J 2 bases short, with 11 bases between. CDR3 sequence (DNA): TGTGCCAGCAGCTACCGAGGGGGAAACACTGAAGCTTTCTTT. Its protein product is CASSYRGGNTEAFF.

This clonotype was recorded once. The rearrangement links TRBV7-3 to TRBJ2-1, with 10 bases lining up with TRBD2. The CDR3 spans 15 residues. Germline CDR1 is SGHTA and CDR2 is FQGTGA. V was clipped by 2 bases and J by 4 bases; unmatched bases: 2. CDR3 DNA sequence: TGTGCCAGCAGCTTAGGGACTAGCGAGTACAATGAGCAGTTCTTC. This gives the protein CASSLGTSEYNEQFF.